Following are 23 T cell receptor beta chains from one sample sequenced in a study of blood T cells in healthy people across ages. PCR was performed a second time for 7 to 11 cycles using a sample-barcoded 5' primer and a J-beta primer mix. MiXCR, applied by TCRdb to the 5' RACE reads, yields one record per CDR3 protein. The data show hundreds of thousands of distinct CDR3 sequences, about a quarter seen once. These same data were also listed under a study on T cells of mothers and their children.

Sequenced: blood. The receptors were sampled from a boy younger than 10 in good health.

The sample holds a few counts of this clonotype. The final CDR3 position lacks the conserved phenylalanine or tryptophan, pointing to a likely read error. Because the CDR3's place on the DNA is in doubt, the DNA is left out and the CDR3 is given as listed by TCRdb. The chain couples TRBV24-1 to TRBJ2-7; no DNA check was done on the table's D call, TRBD1. Including both end residues, the CDR3 is 10 amino acids long. The germline gives CDR1 KGHDR, CDR2 SFDVKD. CDR3 region: CATSGGAPGQ.

V and J are TRBV5-1 and TRBJ2-2; no clear D. V was shortened by 0 bases and J by 0 bases, with 6 bases between the two germline ends. CDR3 size: 15 residues. Germline lookup yields CDR1 SGHRS and CDR2 YFSETQ. This CDR3 is CASSLDRSNTGELFF. Written as DNA, the CDR3 is TGCGCCAGCAGCTTGGACAGATCGAACACCGGGGAGCTGTTTTTT.

The V gene is TRBV7-9, the J gene TRBJ1-2; D uncertain. This CDR3 has 13 amino acids. Trimming removed 1 base from V and 3 bases from J, with 6 bases in between. In germline, CDR1 is SEHNR, CDR2 FQNEAQ (reference sequence). This CDR3 is CASSLGSDYGYTF. In DNA form, the CDR3 reads TGTGCCAGCAGCTTAGGCAGCGACTATGGCTACACCTTC.

This chain joins TRBV7-9 and TRBJ1-2, with D uncertain. This CDR3 region has 13 residues. Germline V gene lookup returns CDR1 SEHNR and CDR2 FQNEAQ (reference sequence). Deletions cut 8 bases from V and 1 base from J, with 11 bases between. CDR3 sequence (DNA): TGTGCCAGCTCTGGGGATCTTAACTATGGCTACACCTTC. Translation: CASSGDLNYGYTF.

The chain has TRBV12-3 or TRBV12-4 and TRBJ2-3; D is unresolved. The V and J ends lost 2 bases and 2 bases respectively, with 8 bases between them. There are 14 residues in the CDR3. In nucleotides, the CDR3 is TGTGCCAGCAGTTTAAGCGTTTCCACAGATACGCAGTATTTT. This gives the protein CASSLSVSTDTQYF.

The V call is TRBV7-7, the J call TRBJ2-7, with D hard to call. This CDR3 region has 13 residues. The germline V and J ends were trimmed by 5 bases and 2 bases, with 10 bases remaining between them. Per the germline V gene, CDR1 is SSHAT and CDR2 is FNYEAQ (reference sequence). In DNA form, the CDR3 reads TGTGCCAGCAGCCAGCCCCTTGCCTACGAGCAGTACTTC. Translating gives CASSQPLAYEQYF.

In this sample, this clonotype turned up a few times. The J gene is TRBJ1-2, the V gene TRBV6-5, with unresolved D. V was clipped by 2 bases and J by 8 bases, with 15 bases between them. The germline V gene encodes CDR1 MNHEY and CDR2 SVGAGI. CDR3 length: 14 residues. The chain's CDR3 is CASSYPGNLGGYTF. The DNA of the CDR3 is TGTGCCAGCAGTTACCCGGGGAATCTGGGGGGCTACACCTTC.

DNA for the CDR3: TGTGCCAGCAGCGTGTTCCTAGCGGGGCCGGATGAGCAGTTCTTC. It translates to CASSVFLAGPDEQFF. This chain links TRBV9 with TRBJ2-1, with 9 bases aligning to TRBD2. The CDR3 runs to 15 residues. V lost 2 bases, J lost 8 bases, and 8 bases stayed unmatched. CDR1 and CDR2 (germline): SGDLS, YYNGEE.

This clonotype was observed a single time. V is TRBV5-1 and J is TRBJ2-3; D possibly corresponds to TRBD2 (6 bases). This CDR3 contains 15 residues. Between the trimmed V and J ends, which lost 4 bases and 3 bases, there was a span of 15 bases. In germline, CDR1 is SGHRS, CDR2 YFSETQ. This chain's CDR3 is CASSLSGPATDTQYF. The CDR3 region has the DNA TGCGCCAGCAGCCTTAGCGGCCCCGCGACAGATACGCAGTATTTT. The variable domain in full, with the rest retrieved from reference TRBV5-1 and TRBJ2-3, is KAGVTQTPRYLIKTRGQQVTLSCSPISGHRSVSWYQQTPGQGLQFLFEYFSETQRNKGNFPGRFSGRQFSNSRSEMNVSTLELGDSALYLCASSLSGPATDTQYFGPGTRLTVL.

CDR3 in amino acids: CASSQKRVGAGGQSYEQYF. As DNA, the CDR3 is TGTGCCAGCAGCCAAAAGAGAGTGGGAGCGGGGGGGCAGTCCTACGAGCAGTACTTC. V usage is TRBV4-2 and J usage is TRBJ2-5; 10 bases fit TRBD2. Matching the DNA end better, TRBJ2-7 makes the J call doubtful. The CDR3 loop spans 19 amino acids. Germline lookup yields CDR1 LGHNA and CDR2 YNFKEQ.

The chain uses TRBV28 and TRBJ2-7; D possibly corresponds to TRBD2 (6 bases). Germline V lookup: CDR1 MDHEN, CDR2 SYDVKM. V gave up 4 bases and J gave up 3 bases, with 13 bases separating them. This CDR3 spans 14 amino acids. The CDR3 loop reads CASSYPRGDYEQYF. The CDR3 DNA reads as TGTGCCAGCAGTTACCCGCGGGGTGACTACGAGCAGTACTTC.

The CDR3, as DNA: TGTGCCTGGGCTCCGTTGGGGGCTGGCGAGCAGTACTTC. Translated, it gives CAWAPLGAGEQYF. The rearrangement uses TRBV30 and TRBJ2-5; D perhaps matches TRBD1 (6 bases). The end of the DNA fits TRBJ2-7 better, so the J call may be wrong. The CDR3 has 13 residues. Germline-derived CDR1 and CDR2 are GTSNPN and SVGIG (reference sequence).

The rearrangement uses TRBV27 and TRBJ2-5; no firm D call. The J call may not be correct, given that the DNA end is closer to TRBJ2-7. Germline CDR1 MNHEY, CDR2 SMNVEV (reference sequence). The CDR3 sequence is 16 residues long. The CDR3 loop reads CASSNTPGGSSYEQYF. The CDR3 region has the DNA TGTGCCAGCAGTAACACACCTGGCGGCAGCTCCTACGAGCAGTACTTC.

The chain carries TRBV5-5 and TRBJ2-5, with D unclear. The end of the DNA aligns better with TRBJ2-1, so the J call may be wrong. This CDR3 comprises 13 residues. From germline, CDR1 is SGHKS and CDR2 YYEKEE (reference sequence). This chain's CDR3 is CASSLDLYNEQFF. The CDR3 DNA reads as TGTGCCAGCAGCTTGGACTTGTACAATGAGCAGTTCTTC.

This clonotype was seen more than once but under ten times. The rearrangement uses TRBV19 and TRBJ1-1; D gene unclear. Trimming pared 0 bases from V and 11 bases from J, leaving 13 bases between. CDR3 length: 13 residues. Germline CDR1 LNHDA, CDR2 SQIVND (reference sequence). CDR3 DNA sequence: TGTGCCAGTAGTATAGATTCCCCGAGAGGGGCTTTCTTT. Translation: CASSIDSPRGAFF.

The chain carries TRBV25-1 and TRBJ2-3; no clear D gene. The CDR3 is 11 residues long. Germline CDR1 MGHDK, CDR2 SYGVNS. The ends were cut back, 5 bases at V and 5 bases at J, with 5 bases in the middle. The CDR3 DNA is TGTGCCAGCAGTCGAGAAGATACGCAGTATTTT. Its protein product is CASSREDTQYF. The complete variable domain, with remaining parts taken from reference TRBV25-1 and TRBJ2-3, reads EADIYQTPRYLVIGTGKKITLECSQTMGHDKMYWYQQDPGMELHLIHYSYGVNSTEKGDLSSESTVSRIRTEHFPLTLESARPSHTSQYLCASSREDTQYFGPGTRLTVL.

The V gene is TRBV12-3 or TRBV12-4, the J gene TRBJ2-3; 12 nucleotides agree with TRBD2. V lost 0 bases and J lost 5; bases outside the gene matches: 6. CDR3 length: 17 amino acids. CDR3 in DNA: TGTGCCAGCAGTTTAGCGCGACTAGCGGGAGTGGGAGATACGCAGTATTTT. It codes for CASSLARLAGVGDTQYF.

This clonotype has more than one count but fewer than ten. The CDR3: CASSGSYAIVVPYNEQFF. The CDR3 DNA follows: TGTGCCAGCAGCGGATCCTACGCGATAGTTGTGCCCTACAATGAGCAGTTCTTC. This chain uses TRBV7-9 with TRBJ2-1; D is ambiguous. CDR3 length equals 18 residues. Germline loops: CDR1 SEHNR, CDR2 FQNEAQ (reference sequence). V dropped 5 bases and J dropped 2 bases, with 22 bases sitting between them.

This clonotype has more than one count but fewer than ten. The CDR3 loop reads CASSLAGGVEETQYF. As DNA, the CDR3 is TGCGCCAGCAGCTTGGCCGGGGGGGTAGAAGAGACCCAGTACTTC. The chain joins TRBV5-1 to TRBJ2-5; 8 bases fit TRBD2. V was pared by 0 bases and J by 3 bases, with 4 bases of the junction left unmatched. Per germline, CDR1 SGHRS and CDR2 YFSETQ. The CDR3 has 15 amino acids.

In this sample, this clonotype turned up once. The chain uses TRBV9 and TRBJ2-2; 7 bases line up with TRBD2. V lost 4 bases to trimming and J lost 1 base; unmatched junction nucleotides: 7. The CDR3 is 16 residues long. From germline, CDR1 is SGDLS and CDR2 YYNGEE. CDR3 nucleotides: TGTGCCAGCAGCCAGCGGGGATCGAGGAACACCGGGGAGCTGTTTTTT. Translation: CASSQRGSRNTGELFF.

This clonotype was observed once. This chain links TRBV9 with TRBJ2-3, with 8 nucleotides matching TRBD2. This CDR3 is built from 16 residues. Germline CDR1 reads SGDLS; CDR2 reads YYNGEE. V trimming: 0 bases; J trimming: 5 bases; junction bases outside the gene matches: 8. The CDR3 reads CASSVAGGKAGDTQYF. DNA of the CDR3: TGTGCCAGCAGCGTAGCGGGGGGGAAAGCCGGAGATACGCAGTATTTT.

This chain links TRBV5-1 with TRBJ1-1, with TRBD1 as a possible D gene (5 bases). This CDR3 has 16 amino acids. V was clipped by 3 bases and J by 6 bases, with 21 bases between them. Germline V gives CDR1 SGHRS, CDR2 YFSETQ. The CDR3 here is CASSWDVTGGTAEAFF. The CDR3 nucleotides are TGCGCCAGCAGCTGGGACGTAACAGGAGGTACGGCTGAAGCTTTCTTT.

The chain carries TRBV7-6 and TRBJ2-7; 8 nucleotides align to TRBD1. V was pared by 5 bases and J by 1 base, with 4 bases of the junction left unmatched. Germline lookup yields CDR1 SGHVS and CDR2 FNYEAQ. The CDR3 length is 14 residues. The CDR3 DNA reads as TGTGCCAGCAGCCAGGGACAGGAATCCTACGAGCAGTACTTC. Translation gives CASSQGQESYEQYF.